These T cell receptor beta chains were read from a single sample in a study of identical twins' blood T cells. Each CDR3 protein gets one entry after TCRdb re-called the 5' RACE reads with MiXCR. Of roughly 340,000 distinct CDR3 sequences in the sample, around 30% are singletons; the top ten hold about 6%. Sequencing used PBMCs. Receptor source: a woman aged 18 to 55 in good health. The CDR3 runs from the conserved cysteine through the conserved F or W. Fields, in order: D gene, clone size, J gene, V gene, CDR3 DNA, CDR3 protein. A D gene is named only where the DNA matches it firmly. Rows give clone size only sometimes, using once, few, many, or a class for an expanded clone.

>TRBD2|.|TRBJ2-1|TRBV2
TGTGCCAGCAGTGAAGCTGGGGACTACTCAAACAATGAGCAGTTCTTC
CASSEAGDYSNNEQFF
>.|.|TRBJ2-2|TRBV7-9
TGTGCCAGCAGAGACAAAATTACCGGGGAGCTGTTTTTT
CASRDKITGELFF
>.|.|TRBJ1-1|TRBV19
TGTGCCAGTAGTATAGTTCGCACCGACCCGGCTTTCTTT
CASSIVRTDPAFF
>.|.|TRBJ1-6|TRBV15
TGTGCCGCCAGCACTTATTATCAGAGACACCCAAATTCACCCCTCCACTTT
CAASTYYQRHPNSPLHF
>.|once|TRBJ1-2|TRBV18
TGTGCCAGCTCTCCGACAGGACCGAGCTACACCTTC
CASSPTGPSYTF
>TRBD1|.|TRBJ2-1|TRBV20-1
TGCAGTGCTAGAATCGCCGGCTCTTACAGGGGAAGTAATGAGCAGTTCTTC
CSARIAGSYRGSNEQFF
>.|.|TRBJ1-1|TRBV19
TGTGCCAGTAGTATGTACGCGGGGACTGAAGCTTTCTTT
CASSMYAGTEAFF
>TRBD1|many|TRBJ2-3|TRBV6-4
TGTGCCAGCAGTGACAGGGGGCGTACAGATACGCAGTATTTT
CASSDRGRTDTQYF
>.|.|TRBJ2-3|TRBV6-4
TGTGCCAGCAACCCCTTCGAGGAAGAGCATCCAGATGCGCAGTATTTT
CASNPFEEEHPDAQYF
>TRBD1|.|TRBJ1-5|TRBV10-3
TGTGCCACCGCCGGACAGGATTATAGCAATCAGCCCCAGCATTTT
CATAGQDYSNQPQHF
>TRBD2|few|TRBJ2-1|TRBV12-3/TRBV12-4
TGTGCCAGCAGCCCGACTAGCGGGGGGTACAATGAGCAGTTCTTC
CASSPTSGGYNEQFF
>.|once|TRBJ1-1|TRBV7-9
TGTGCCAGCAGCCAACAAGCCAAGAACACTGAAGCTTTCTTT
CASSQQAKNTEAFF
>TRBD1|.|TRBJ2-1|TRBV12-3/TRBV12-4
TGTGCCAGCAGTTTCAGGGGGCCACACAATGAGCAGTTCTTC
CASSFRGPHNEQFF
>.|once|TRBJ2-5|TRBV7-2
TGTGCCAGCAAACCTCGACAGTTCCAAGAGACCCAGTACTTC
CASKPRQFQETQYF
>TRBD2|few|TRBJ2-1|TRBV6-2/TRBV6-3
TGTGCCAGCAGTACCCTAATAGCGGGAGGGAGAAATGAGCAGTTCTTC
CASSTLIAGGRNEQFF
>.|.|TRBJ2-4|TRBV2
TGTGCCAGCAGGCGCAGGGTAACTCAAAACATTCAGTACTTC
CASRRRVTQNIQYF
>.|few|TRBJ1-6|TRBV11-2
TGTGCCAGCAGCTTGACATCACGAGATTCACCCCTCCACTTT
CASSLTSRDSPLHF
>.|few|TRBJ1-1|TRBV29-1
TGCAGCGTTCGTGGGACCGAGTTTCTGAACACTGAAGCTTTCTTT
CSVRGTEFLNTEAFF
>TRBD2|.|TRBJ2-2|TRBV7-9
TGTGCCAGCAGCTTGGGGGAGGGCGCCGGTGAGCTGTTTTTT
CASSLGEGAGELFF
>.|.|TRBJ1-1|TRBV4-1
TGCGCCAGCAGGCCTCTGACGGGACCCGCTTTCTTT
CASRPLTGPAFF
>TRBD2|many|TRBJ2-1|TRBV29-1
TGCAGCGTGTACGAGCGGGGGGGAGGGAATGAGCAGTTCTTC
CSVYERGGGNEQFF
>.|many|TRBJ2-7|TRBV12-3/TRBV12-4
TGTGCCAGCAGCCTAAACGCTTACGAGCAGTACTTC
CASSLNAYEQYF
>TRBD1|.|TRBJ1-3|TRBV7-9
TGTGCCAGCAGAGAAACAGGGGACAAAGGAAACACCATATATTTT
CASRETGDKGNTIYF
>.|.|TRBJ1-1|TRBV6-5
TGTGCCAGCAGTTACTCGTCGGACACTGAAGCTTTCTTT
CASSYSSDTEAFF
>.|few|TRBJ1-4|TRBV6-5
TGTGCCAGCAGATCCAGGGAGAAAGGTGAAAAACTGTTTTTT
CASRSREKGEKLFF
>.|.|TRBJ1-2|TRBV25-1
TGTGCCGAGAAGGGTCTTTACTATGGCTACACCTTC
CAEKGLYYGYTF
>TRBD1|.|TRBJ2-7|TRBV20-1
TGCAGTGCTAGAGATCCGAACAGGGGGCGCGACGAGCAGTACTTC
CSARDPNRGRDEQYF
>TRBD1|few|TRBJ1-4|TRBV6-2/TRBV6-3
TGTGCCAGCAGCGCATGGGACAGGGCTGGGAAACTGTTTTTT
CASSAWDRAGKLFF
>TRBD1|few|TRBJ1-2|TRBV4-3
TGCGCCAGCAGCCTCGGACAGGGAGGAGGTGGAGGCTACACCTTC
CASSLGQGGGGGYTF
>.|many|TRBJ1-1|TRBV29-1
TGCAGCGTCTCCTCTGAAGCTTTCTTT
CSVSSEAFF
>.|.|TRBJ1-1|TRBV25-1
TGTGCCAGCAGGGGGTATAAGGGCACTGAAGCTTTCTTT
CASRGYKGTEAFF
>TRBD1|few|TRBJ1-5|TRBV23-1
TGCGCCAGCGCAGAAAAAGGGGGCAGAAATCAGCCCCAGCATTTT
CASAEKGGRNQPQHF
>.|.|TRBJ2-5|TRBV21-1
TGTGCCAGCAGCAAGACAGAGGAAGAGACCCAGTACTTC
CASSKTEEETQYF
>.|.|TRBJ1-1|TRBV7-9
TGTGCCAGCAGTTACAGGGAGACTGAAGCTTTCTTT
CASSYRETEAFF
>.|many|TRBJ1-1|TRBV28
TGTGCCAGCAGAGGACTTAACACTGAAGCTTTCTTT
CASRGLNTEAFF
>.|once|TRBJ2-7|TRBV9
TGTGCCAGCAGCCAACTGGGGAACGAGCAGTACTTC
CASSQLGNEQYF
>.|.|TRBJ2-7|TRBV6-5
TGTGCCGGCAGTTACTCGAGTTGGGGCTACGAGCAGTACTTC
CAGSYSSWGYEQYF
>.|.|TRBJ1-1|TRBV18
TGTGCCAGCTCACCACTGCCGGGGGAGAACACTGAAGCTTTCTTT
CASSPLPGENTEAFF
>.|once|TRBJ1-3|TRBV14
TGTGCCAGCAGCCAAGTTTTTCGTCACAGGGCCTCTGGAAACACCATATATTTT
CASSQVFRHRASGNTIYF
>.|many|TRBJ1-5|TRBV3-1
TGTGCCAGCAGCCCGAGGGACAATCTTCAGCCCCAGCATTTT
CASSPRDNLQPQHF